This T cell receptor beta chain came from a study of shared clonotypes between healthy human individuals. Several immunoSEQ plates received, in even portions, the genomic DNA of each subset. Each PCR replicate from the sorted subsets contained around 200 ng DNA, which is about 31,000 T cell genomes. Clones were sequenced by immunoSEQ multiplex PCR, and TCRdb holds only the in-frame ones, with some missing. The sample contains about 2,200,000 clones, 85% to 95% of which appear only once. CD45RO-negative cells were positively selected for CCR7, leaving out terminally differentiated effector memory CD45RA+ cells. V gave up 6 bases and J gave up 7 bases, with 9 bases separating them. Germline V gene data show CDR1 as MNHEY and CDR2 as SMNVEV (reference sequence). The CDR3 spans 12 residues.

Material for sequencing was naive CD8+ T cells from PBMCs. The clonotype originates from a man between 18 and 35 years old in good health. Some clones in this sample may be carry-over from other donors' samples. The V gene is TRBV27, the J gene TRBJ1-4; D is ambiguous. Here the CDR3 DNA reads TGTGCCAGCAGGAGGCGTGGTGAAAAACTGTTTTTT. Protein: CASRRRGEKLFF.